A selection of T cell receptor beta chains follows, all from one sample in a study of T cells in Graves' hyperthyroidism and ophthalmopathy. A single record per CDR3 protein comes from TCRdb applying MiXCR to the multiplex PCR reads. The sample contains roughly 350,000 distinct CDR3 sequences, roughly 13% of which appear only once. Material: blood. Source of these receptors: a woman between 35 and 50 years old with Graves' ophthalmopathy. Each CDR3 is given with its conserved first and last residue. D genes are given only for firm matches. The size field is filled for only some rows; it gives once, few, many or a size class.

>TRBD2|TRBJ2-1|TRBV5-8|few
CASSRGLAGGDEQFF
TGTGCCAGCAGCAGAGGACTAGCGGGGGGGGATGAGCAGTTCTTC
>.|TRBJ2-3|TRBV2|few
CASRQYSTDTQYF
TGTGCCAGCAGACAGTATAGCACAGATACGCAGTATTTT
>TRBD2|TRBJ2-5|TRBV12-3/TRBV12-4|many
CASSYGTSRETQYF
TGTGCCAGCAGTTATGGGACTAGCCGAGAGACCCAGTACTTC
>TRBD1|TRBJ2-7|TRBV18|.
CASSPLSRQGNYEQYF
TGTGCCAGCTCACCACTTAGCAGACAGGGGAACTACGAGCAGTACTTC
>TRBD2|TRBJ2-1|TRBV5-1|few
CASSLSGGGNNEQFF
TGCGCCAGCAGCTTGTCGGGGGGGGGAAACAATGAGCAGTTCTTC
>TRBD2|TRBJ2-4|TRBV28|.
CASSSAPGLQNIQYF
TGTGCCAGCAGTTCGGCCCCGGGACTACAAAACATTCAGTACTTC
>TRBD1|TRBJ1-1|TRBV12-5|many
CASGPSRGRDGTEAFF
TGTGCTAGTGGTCCATCCAGGGGGCGGGATGGCACTGAAGCTTTCTTT
>.|TRBJ1-6|TRBV7-9|many
CASSLVGRDSSSRLHF
TGTGCCAGCAGCTTAGTGGGCAGGGACTCGAGTTCCCGCCTCCACTTT
>TRBD1|TRBJ1-1|TRBV5-1|few
CASSLIRGQALIEAFF
TGCGCCAGCAGCTTGATTAGGGGACAGGCCCTAATTGAAGCTTTCTTT
>.|TRBJ1-1|TRBV2|many
CAIDPGILNTEAFF
TGTGCCATAGACCCGGGTATTCTGAACACTGAAGCTTTCTTT
>TRBD1|TRBJ1-1|TRBV5-1|many
CASSLQGDTEAFF
TGTGCCAGCAGTTTACAGGGGGACACTGAAGCTTTCTTT
>.|TRBJ2-3|TRBV15|many
CATAGETTDTQYF
TGTGCCACCGCCGGGGAAACCACAGATACGCAGTATTTT
>.|TRBJ2-7|TRBV2|once
CATGSGYEQYF
TGTGCCACCGGAAGTGGCTACGAGCAGTACTTC
>.|TRBJ2-6|TRBV5-1|few
CASSIGSSGANVLTF
TGCGCCAGCAGCATAGGGAGCTCTGGGGCCAACGTCCTGACTTTC
>.|TRBJ2-2|TRBV19|.
CASSRVLLPTGELFF
TGTGCCAGTAGTAGAGTCTTGTTGCCCACCGGGGAGCTGTTTTTT
>.|TRBJ1-2|TRBV7-9|.
CASSLGSSNNYGYTF
TGTGCCAGCAGCTTAGGGTCTTCAAATAACTATGGCTACACCTTC
>.|TRBJ2-2|TRBV12-5|few
CASGLVVYGGKDTGELFF
TGTGCTAGTGGTTTGGTAGTATACGGGGGCAAGGACACCGGGGAGCTGTTTTTT